This TCR beta chain was captured by sequencing in a study of blood T cell repertoires in COVID-19. CDR1 is MNHEY and CDR2 is SVGAGI in the germline V gene. Trimming at V came to 4 bases and at J to 5 bases, leaving 3 bases not matched to a gene. The CDR3 length is 13 residues. The assay was immunoSEQ multiplex PCR, and TCRdb's table has in-frame clones only and misses some. The sample includes fewer than 200,000 clones, approximately 85% seen only once; the top ten take roughly 8.2%. The chain recombines TRBV6-5 with TRBJ2-7, with 9 bases matching TRBD2. This clonotype was sampled from a woman in her sixties or seventies with acute or convalescent COVID-19. Sequenced sample: peripheral blood. The CDR3 sequence is CASSWTSDNEQYF. CDR3 in DNA: TGTGCCAGCAGTTGGACTAGCGACAACGAGCAGTACTTC.